This is a list of T cell receptor beta chains from one sample in a study of Tregs in tolerant kidney transplant recipients. The repertoire was sequenced with immunoSEQ multiplex PCR; TCRdb's copy has only in-frame clones and lacks some. The sample holds more than 70,000 clones; roughly 90% are singletons and the top ten take about 1.6%. The sequences come from CD4+ T cells from blood (PBMCs), collected 24 months after the transplant. The receptors come from a human patient who received a combined kidney and bone marrow transplant. Some T cells may be supplied by the graft donor. The CDR3 runs from the conserved cysteine through the conserved F or W. Fields, in order: V gene, clone size, D gene, J gene, CDR3 protein, CDR3 DNA. A D gene is named only where the DNA matches it firmly. The size entry is marked missing in some rows and otherwise reads once, few, many or a size class.

V: TRBV5-4; size: -; D: TRBD1; J: TRBJ2-1; CDR3: CASSHRDRYNEQFF; DNA: TGTGCCAGCAGCCACCGGGACAGATACAATGAGCAGTTCTTC
V: TRBV27; size: once; D: TRBD1; J: TRBJ1-1; CDR3: CASSFRQGLEAFF; DNA: TGTGCCAGCAGTTTCCGACAGGGACTTGAAGCTTTCTTT
V: TRBV5-1; size: few; D: -; J: TRBJ1-4; CDR3: CASSLSTGRRNEKLFF; DNA: TGCGCCAGCAGCTTGTCAACCGGGAGGCGGAATGAAAAACTGTTTTTT
V: TRBV5-1; size: -; D: TRBD1; J: TRBJ2-2; CDR3: CASKNDRGNTGELFF; DNA: TGCGCCAGCAAGAACGACAGGGGGAACACCGGGGAGCTGTTTTTT
V: TRBV7-7; size: -; D: -; J: TRBJ2-5; CDR3: CASSLASRGETQYF; DNA: TGTGCCAGCAGCTTAGCGTCCAGGGGTGAGACCCAGTACTTC
V: TRBV6-1; size: -; D: TRBD1; J: TRBJ1-1; CDR3: CASSGQGYTEAFF; DNA: TGTGCCAGCAGCGGACAGGGGTACACTGAAGCTTTCTTT
V: TRBV14; size: -; D: TRBD1; J: TRBJ2-5; CDR3: CASGTAKGETQYF; DNA: TGTGCCAGTGGGACAGCCAAGGGTGAGACCCAGTACTTC
V: TRBV19; size: -; D: TRBD2; J: TRBJ2-1; CDR3: CATLGTSGGYSYNEQFF; DNA: TGTGCCACCCTCGGGACTAGCGGGGGATACTCCTACAATGAGCAGTTCTTC
V: TRBV2; size: -; D: -; J: TRBJ2-5; CDR3: CASSGVAAETQYF; DNA: TGTGCCAGCAGTGGGGTGGCGGCGGAGACCCAGTACTTC
V: TRBV14; size: -; D: -; J: TRBJ1-2; CDR3: CASSQRTDYGYTF; DNA: TGTGCCAGCAGCCAAAGGACAGATTATGGCTACACCTTC
V: TRBV19; size: -; D: -; J: TRBJ1-1; CDR3: CRTVLNTEAFF; DNA: TGCCGTACAGTCTTGAACACTGAAGCTTTCTTT
V: TRBV5-4; size: -; D: -; J: TRBJ1-2; CDR3: CASSSPGHNYGYTF; DNA: TGTGCCAGCAGCTCGCCGGGACATAACTATGGCTACACCTTC
V: TRBV5-1; size: -; D: TRBD1; J: TRBJ1-1; CDR3: CASSPRTGSEAFF; DNA: TGCGCCAGCAGCCCCAGGACAGGGTCTGAAGCTTTCTTT
V: TRBV5-1; size: -; D: TRBD2; J: TRBJ2-3; CDR3: CASSFRTSGGDTQYF; DNA: TGCGCCAGCAGCTTCCGGACTAGCGGGGGGGATACGCAGTATTTT
V: TRBV11-2; size: -; D: -; J: TRBJ2-5; CDR3: CASSSYTTGSGETQYF; DNA: TGTGCCAGCAGCTCCTATACCACAGGGTCCGGAGAGACCCAGTACTTC
V: TRBV5-5; size: -; D: -; J: TRBJ1-6; CDR3: CASSTPDSNSPLHF; DNA: TGTGCCAGCAGCACCCCGGACAGTAATTCACCCCTCCACTTT